Listed below are T cell receptor beta chains from one sample, sequenced in a study of response to subunit inactivated influenza vaccine. TCRdb passed the RT-PCR reads through MiXCR, listing each CDR3 protein once. The sample holds fewer than 600,000 distinct CDR3 sequences, approximately 7.2% seen once. The sequences come from PBMCs from blood, collected less than 30 months after vaccination. These receptors were taken from a man between 50 and 69 years old who received an inactivated influenza vaccine. The conserved cysteine and the conserved F or W are not part of the CDR3 here. Each record gives: D gene, J gene, V gene, CDR3 protein. D genes are given only for firm matches.

>.|TRBJ1-6|TRBV12-3/TRBV12-4
ASKTMGYYNSPLH
>.|TRBJ1-1|TRBV6-6
ASTRRDTEAF
>TRBD2|TRBJ2-7|TRBV20-1
SARPSGSLREQY
>TRBD1|TRBJ2-1|TRBV4-3
ASSQPGQGSNEQF
>.|TRBJ2-5|TRBV9
ASSGGVQETQY
>.|TRBJ1-1|TRBV5-1
ASSLAGGATEAF
>.|TRBJ2-7|TRBV6-2/TRBV6-3
ASRRDNTYEQY
>.|TRBJ2-3|TRBV20-1
SARVSGVEDTQY
>.|TRBJ1-4|TRBV12-3/TRBV12-4
ASRRVLGEKLF
>TRBD1|TRBJ2-5|TRBV3-1
ASSQVRGQGSETQY
>TRBD2|TRBJ2-1|TRBV20-1
SAIEVTSAHNEQF
>TRBD2|TRBJ2-3|TRBV7-2
ASSAPAGGREDTQY
>.|TRBJ2-7|TRBV10-1
ASSEFGKGIIYEQY
>.|TRBJ2-5|TRBV5-1
ASSFSVPQETQY
>.|TRBJ2-7|TRBV10-3
AIRDSLPYEQY
>.|TRBJ2-3|TRBV14
ASSQARGGPSTDTQY
>.|TRBJ2-5|TRBV29-1
SVAEPGGVGQETQY
>TRBD1|TRBJ2-7|TRBV30
AWSVRAGGSYEQY
>TRBD1|TRBJ2-2|TRBV11-2
ASTQRGGGFTGELF
>TRBD1|TRBJ2-1|TRBV20-1
SAVRDSNEQF
>.|TRBJ1-4|TRBV12-3/TRBV12-4
ASSRLGPPASEKLF
>.|TRBJ2-6|TRBV6-1
ASSEDFSGANVLT
>.|TRBJ2-7|TRBV12-3/TRBV12-4
ASSHDVYEQY
>TRBD1|TRBJ2-3|TRBV10-3
AITGTASTDTQY
>.|TRBJ2-7|TRBV20-1
SGRGGAYEQY
>.|TRBJ1-3|TRBV5-5
ASSPTGQGNTIY
>.|TRBJ2-7|TRBV6-1
ASSEQGSSYEQY
>TRBD1|TRBJ1-4|TRBV6-2/TRBV6-3
ASSYSTVGGTGSVATNEKLF
>TRBD1|TRBJ1-5|TRBV5-1
ASSSGTGDNQPQH
>TRBD1|TRBJ1-1|TRBV29-1
SGDRGETEAF
>.|TRBJ1-2|TRBV5-1
ASSSTREVGGYT
>.|TRBJ1-1|TRBV29-1
SVGKQENTEAF
>.|TRBJ2-1|TRBV15
ATRPLLAATAEQF
>TRBD1|TRBJ1-2|TRBV20-1
SARDDRGGWGYT
>.|TRBJ2-7|TRBV28
ASSFETAYEQY
>.|TRBJ2-2|TRBV6-2/TRBV6-3
ASSYSSHRATFTGELF
>TRBD1|TRBJ1-6|TRBV3-1
ASSRTQGYSPLH
>.|TRBJ2-2|TRBV7-2
ASSLTLGANTGELF
>.|TRBJ2-3|TRBV20-1
SARGRIYTDTQY
>.|TRBJ2-2|TRBV4-3
ASSQSLYGELF
>TRBD1|TRBJ2-7|TRBV11-2
ASSLGTGLNYEQY
>.|TRBJ1-4|TRBV10-3
ASSGATNEKLF
>.|TRBJ2-2|TRBV5-6
ASSLISYRETGELF
>.|TRBJ1-6|TRBV6-5
ASSYSTNSPLH
>.|TRBJ2-7|TRBV20-1
SARDSRRSYEQY
>.|TRBJ1-2|TRBV4-1
ASSQEGTGGNYGYT
>.|TRBJ1-2|TRBV12-3/TRBV12-4
ASSSHRTYGYT
>.|TRBJ2-5|TRBV30
AWSRGAPGKTQY
>TRBD1|TRBJ2-5|TRBV20-1
SASSGTGKETQY
>TRBD1|TRBJ2-4|TRBV5-1
ASSNSGTGKNIQY
>.|TRBJ2-1|TRBV3-1
ASSQECV
>TRBD1|TRBJ1-1|TRBV7-9
ASSPWTGRYTEAF
>TRBD2|TRBJ2-1|TRBV10-3
AISERLAGYNEQF